This TCR beta chain was obtained from a study of cytomegalovirus exposure and HLA in healthy donors. This PCR relied on a set of 60 Vbeta primers and 13 Jbeta primers. Clones were read by immunoSEQ multiplex PCR, and TCRdb kept only the in-frame ones, dropping some. The sample records 150,000 to 200,000 clones, approximately 80% being singletons. Germline assignment: CDR1 MGHDK and CDR2 SYGVNS. The CDR3 extends over 17 amino acids. Germline trimming cut 6 bases from V and 4 bases from J; bases unmatched to any gene: 9. This receptor was identified in a man between 18 and 35 years old in good health and CMV-seronegative. The rearrangement uses TRBV25-1 and TRBJ2-6, with 10 positions matching TRBD1. The sample was PBMCs. For the CDR3, the DNA is TGTGCCAGCAGCTCCCCGGGACAGGGGACGGGGGCCAACGTCCTGACTTTC. Translation gives CASSSPGQGTGANVLTF.